This TCR beta chain came from a study of T cells in localized non-small cell lung cancer. Trimming took off 4 bases at V and 6 bases at J, with 14 bases between the two ends. The CDR3 consists of 14 residues. Germline V gives CDR1 SGHDN, CDR2 FVKESK. TCRdb's copy holds only in-frame clones and misses some; the assay was immunoSEQ multiplex PCR. The data show 12,000 or so clones, about 85% seen once. General observations from the study: Detection in adjacent lung was observed for a median around 55 of the top 100 tumor clones. Since sequencing was restricted to only one region of the tumor, intratumor heterogeneity remains a possibility. Prolonged overall survival went with higher T cell density in the blood.

This clone appeared a single time. Its specificity is unknown. The sample here was peripheral blood, taken before any cancer treatment. The V call is TRBV14, the J call TRBJ2-3; TRBD2 is a possible D gene (5 bases). The source of this sequence is a male donor aged 60 or over with stage III lung adenocarcinoma. The CDR3 loop reads CASSPLTGGDTQYF. The CDR3 nucleotides read TGTGCCAGCAGCCCATTAACGGGCGGGGATACGCAGTATTTT.